This T cell receptor (beta chain) comes out of a study of CD8 T cells in Susac syndrome. Multiple sclerosis controls were treatment-naive patients with stable or active relapsing-remitting disease. The CDR3 sequence is 13 residues long. The germline V gene encodes CDR1 GTSNPN and CDR2 SVGIG (reference sequence). Losses at the gene ends were 5 bases for V and 4 bases for J; bases not matched to a gene: 4. About 0.5 to 1 ug RNA was reverse transcribed with random hexamers. TCRdb reanalysed the immunoSEQ multiplex PCR reads using MiXCR and keeps one entry per CDR3 protein. The table has a few hundred thousand distinct CDR3 sequences, 93% seen once.

The source is a human donor with multiple sclerosis. The chain joins TRBV30 to TRBJ1-3, with 8 bases fitting TRBD1. Source material: CD4+ T cells from PBMCs. DNA for the CDR3: TGTGCCTGGGACAGGGGCGGCGGAAACACCATATATTTT. Amino acids: CAWDRGGGNTIYF.